Listed here are 17 T cell receptor beta chains from one sample, sequenced in a study of blood T cell repertoires in COVID-19. Assay used: immunoSEQ multiplex PCR; TCRdb lists only in-frame clones, some missing. The table includes some 140,000 clones, more than 75% detected once. The sequencing input was peripheral blood. The receptors come from a woman between 45 and 65 years old who had recovered from COVID-19.

The chain recombines TRBV28 with TRBJ1-2; D ambiguous. From germline, CDR1 is MDHEN and CDR2 SYDVKM. The V end was cut by 6 bases, the J end by 4 bases, with 6 bases between. The CDR3 is made up of 11 amino acids. The CDR3 region is CASRSGYGYTF. For the CDR3, the DNA is TGTGCCAGCAGGTCGGGCTATGGCTACACCTTC.

This rearrangement joins TRBV7-9 to TRBJ1-4; 8 bases agree with TRBD1. The CDR3 totals 17 residues. Looked up from germline, CDR1 is SEHNR and CDR2 is FQNEAQ (reference sequence). Germline trimming cut 3 bases from V and 8 bases from J; bases unmatched to any gene: 14. The CDR3 nucleotides are TGTGCCAGCAGCTTCCCCTTTCAGGGGGCTGGAGGAGAAAAACTGTTTTTT. This encodes CASSFPFQGAGGEKLFF.

The sample holds one count of this clone. The chain is built from TRBV5-1 and TRBJ1-1; 9 bases are a match to TRBD1. V shed 4 bases and J 5 bases; nucleotides not matched to a gene: 6. This CDR3 is built from 14 residues. Germline CDR1 SGHRS, CDR2 YFSETQ. The CDR3, as DNA: TGCGCCAGCAGCCCACAGGGGGCAGGGACTGAAGCTTTCTTT. Translation gives CASSPQGAGTEAFF.

The rearrangement joins TRBV11-3 to TRBJ2-3; 10 bases are shared with TRBD1. The length of the CDR3 is 16 residues. V lost 1 base, J lost 4 bases, and 5 bases stayed unmatched. Looked up from germline, CDR1 is SGHNT and CDR2 is YENEEA. The CDR3 coding sequence is TGTGCCAGCAGCTTAGGTGGGACAGGGGAGGCAGATACGCAGTATTTT. Its translation: CASSLGGTGEADTQYF.

The chain couples TRBV9 to TRBJ2-1; D gene unclear. This CDR3 contains 17 residues. From germline, CDR1 is SGDLS and CDR2 YYNGEE. V gave up 4 bases and J gave up 6 bases, with 23 bases separating them. CDR3 region: CASSLTMSRKISNEQFF. The CDR3 DNA is TGTGCCAGCAGCCTAACCATGAGTCGAAAGATTTCCAATGAGCAGTTCTTC.

Only one count was recorded for this clone. The J gene is TRBJ2-1, the V gene TRBV29-1; 11 nucleotides agree with TRBD2. The CDR3 runs to 16 residues. The V segment lost 7 bases and the J segment 1 base; nucleotides outside the gene matches: 9. Germline values: CDR1 SQVTM, CDR2 ANQGSEA. CDR3: CSAFSRLAGSYNEQFF. In nucleotides, the CDR3 is TGCAGCGCTTTTTCCCGACTAGCGGGATCCTACAATGAGCAGTTCTTC.

The table lists this clone with a count of one. V is TRBV30 and J is TRBJ2-5, with 10 bases fitting TRBD2. The V gene's germline CDR1 is GTSNPN and CDR2 SVGIG (reference sequence). The CDR3 loop spans 14 amino acids. Trimming cost V 7 bases and J 5 bases; bases outside gene matches: 10. The CDR3 loop is CASQRGGRSETQYF. CDR3 DNA sequence: TGTGCCTCCCAGCGGGGGGGCCGGAGTGAGACCCAGTACTTC.

This clone has only one observation. This sequence joins TRBV4-1 and TRBJ2-1; TRBD1 matches at 10 bases. With V trimmed by 3 bases and J by 4 bases, 12 bases remained unmatched. This CDR3 is 18 amino acids long. Germline assignment: CDR1 MGHRA and CDR2 YSYEKL. The CDR3, as DNA: TGCGCCAGCAGCCATCACAAAGGGGACAGGGGTAAGTACAATGAGCAGTTCTTC. Its translation: CASSHHKGDRGKYNEQFF.

The chain uses TRBV13 and TRBJ1-1, with 9 bases fitting TRBD1. This CDR3 region has 14 residues. Trimming at V came to 5 bases and at J to 1 base, leaving 2 bases not matched to a gene. The germline V gene encodes CDR1 PRHDT and CDR2 FYEKMQ (reference sequence). Written as DNA, the CDR3 is TGTGCCAGCAGCGTGGGACAGGGGAACACTGAAGCTTTCTTT. The encoded protein is CASSVGQGNTEAFF.

The gene calls are TRBV3-1 (or the pseudogene TRBV3-2) and TRBJ2-1, with 9 nucleotides matching TRBD2. The V segment lost 3 bases and the J segment 10 bases; nucleotides outside the gene matches: 7. This CDR3 is 14 amino acids long. Germline loops: CDR1 LGHDT, CDR2 YNNKEL (reference sequence). The CDR3: CASSHGGRVSEQFF. CDR3 DNA: TGTGCCAGCAGCCATGGCGGGAGGGTATCCGAGCAGTTCTTC.

V is TRBV6-5 and J is TRBJ2-7, with D perhaps TRBD1 (5 bases). The CDR3 covers 13 residues. Trimming pared 6 bases from V and 6 bases from J, leaving 15 bases between. Germline CDR1 is MNHEY and CDR2 is SVGAGI. The CDR3 DNA sequence: TGTGCCAGCAGACTCCGACAGAATTCCGAGCAGTACTTC. Translation gives CASRLRQNSEQYF.

The chain carries TRBV11-3 and TRBJ2-1; TRBD2 matches at 9 bases. The ends lost 5 bases at V and 8 bases at J; junction bases unmatched: 7. CDR1 and CDR2 from the germline V gene are SGHNT and YENEEA. This CDR3 spans 14 amino acids. CDR3 residues: CASSLSRGGYEQFF. The CDR3 DNA reads as TGTGCCAGCAGCCTTTCGCGGGGGGGATATGAGCAGTTCTTC.

This clone was recorded only once. CDR3 DNA: TGTGCCAGCAGTGAGGGCAGGGGGAAGTATGGCTACACCTTC. Translated, it gives CASSEGRGKYGYTF. The gene calls are TRBV6-1 and TRBJ1-2; 7 positions match TRBD1. The CDR3 consists of 14 residues. CDR1 MNHNS and CDR2 SASEGT come from the germline V gene. Trimming took 3 bases from V and 5 from J; bases not matched to a gene: 6.

This clone was picked up many times. The CDR3 region is CASSYLGQGNGYTF. CDR3 in DNA: TGTGCCAGCAGTTACTTGGGACAGGGAAATGGCTACACCTTC. The chain recombines TRBV6-5 with TRBJ1-2; 9 bases map to TRBD1. CDR1 is MNHEY and CDR2 is SVGAGI in the germline V gene. The CDR3 has 14 amino acids. Trimming cost V 1 base and J 6 bases; bases outside gene matches: 3.

The gene calls are TRBV25-1 and TRBJ2-7, with 7 bases fitting TRBD1. V trimming: 7 bases; J trimming: 2 bases; junction bases outside the gene matches: 8. This CDR3 is 14 amino acids long. CDR1 is MGHDK, CDR2 SYGVNS, per germline. The CDR3 sequence: CASNFGTATYEQYF. The CDR3 DNA reads as TGTGCCAGCAACTTCGGGACAGCTACCTACGAGCAGTACTTC.

The chain combines TRBV7-9 with TRBJ2-7, with TRBD1 identical over 10 bases. The CDR3 spans 15 residues. J was trimmed by 3 bases and V by 3 bases; bases with no gene match: 5. Germline V gives CDR1 SEHNR, CDR2 FQNEAQ (reference sequence). The CDR3 DNA reads as TGTGCCAGCAGCTTCGGGACAGGGGTTGTCTACGAGCAGTACTTC. The encoded protein is CASSFGTGVVYEQYF.

The count of this clone is one. The chain recombines TRBV19 with TRBJ1-2; 7 nucleotides agree with TRBD1. The junction had 8 bases not matched to a gene; V was cut back by 6 bases and J by 4 bases. CDR1 and CDR2 from the germline V gene are LNHDA and SQIVND (reference sequence). CDR3 length equals 14 residues. CDR3 in amino acids: CASSPGDSFYGYTF. CDR3 bases: TGTGCCAGTAGCCCCGGGGACAGCTTCTATGGCTACACCTTC.